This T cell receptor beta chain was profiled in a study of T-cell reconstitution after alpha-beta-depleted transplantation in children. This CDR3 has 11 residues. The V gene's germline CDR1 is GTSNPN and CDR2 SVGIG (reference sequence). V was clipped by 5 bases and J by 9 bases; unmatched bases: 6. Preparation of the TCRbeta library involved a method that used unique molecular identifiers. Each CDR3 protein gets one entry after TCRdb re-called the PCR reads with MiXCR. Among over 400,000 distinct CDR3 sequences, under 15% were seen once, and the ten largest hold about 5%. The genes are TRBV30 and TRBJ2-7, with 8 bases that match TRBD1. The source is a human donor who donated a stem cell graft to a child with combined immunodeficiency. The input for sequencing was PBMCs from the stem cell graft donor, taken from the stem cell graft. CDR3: CAWDRGSRQYF. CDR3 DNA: TGTGCCTGGGACAGGGGTAGCCGGCAGTACTTC.